Listed below are T cell receptor beta chains from one sample, sequenced in a study of response to subunit inactivated influenza vaccine. TCRdb itself ran the RT-PCR reads through MiXCR, one entry per CDR3 protein. The sample comprises 550,000 to 800,000 distinct CDR3 sequences, more than 15% of which are singletons, and around a tenth rests with the top ten. The sample here was PBMCs from blood, taken about 13 days after vaccination. Receptors originate from a man over 45 who received an inactivated influenza vaccine. Each CDR3 is given with its conserved first and last residue. The order of the fields is CDR3 protein, CDR3 DNA, D gene, V gene, clone size, J gene. D genes are given only for firm matches. Size is omitted from some rows. Given values are once, few, many or a class for expanded clones.

CAWGDSSFTDTQYF | TGTGCCTGGGGAGACTCCTCCTTCACAGATACGCAGTATTTT | NA | TRBV30 | NA | TRBJ2-3
CAWSTRQGLPRETQYF | TGTGCCTGGAGTACTAGACAGGGACTACCGAGAGAGACCCAGTACTTC | NA | TRBV30 | NA | TRBJ2-5
CASSLDRTLAKNIQYF | TGTGCCAGCAGCTTAGACAGGACTCTAGCCAAAAACATTCAGTACTTC | NA | TRBV7-2 | few | TRBJ2-4
CASSEDPGETQYF | TGCGCCAGCAGTGAGGACCCCGGGGAGACCCAGTACTTC | NA | TRBV10-1 | few | TRBJ2-5
CASSLGGLAGTQYF | TGTGCCAGCAGCTTAGGGGGCCTAGCTGGGACCCAGTACTTC | NA | TRBV7-9 | NA | TRBJ2-5
CASSLPERGAGELFF | TGCGCCAGCAGCTTGCCCGAGAGGGGGGCCGGGGAGCTGTTTTTT | NA | TRBV5-1 | NA | TRBJ2-2
CASGPSNSYEQYF | TGTGCCAGCGGCCCCAGCAACTCCTACGAGCAGTACTTC | NA | TRBV24-1 | NA | TRBJ2-7
CASSPIAGGLDEQFF | TGTGCCAGCAGCCCAATAGCGGGGGGGCTCGATGAGCAGTTCTTC | TRBD2 | TRBV3-1 | NA | TRBJ2-1
CASSLRDTGELFF | TGTGCCAGCAGTTTGAGGGACACCGGGGAGCTGTTTTTT | NA | TRBV12-3/TRBV12-4 | many | TRBJ2-2
CSAVGRRGSAEAFF | TGCAGCGCGGTGGGGCGGAGGGGGAGCGCTGAAGCTTTCTTT | NA | TRBV29-1 | NA | TRBJ1-1
CATSRKGAETEAFF | TGTGCCACCAGCAGGAAGGGGGCTGAGACTGAAGCTTTCTTT | TRBD1 | TRBV15 | NA | TRBJ1-1
CASSPRGGGQTEAFF | TGTGCCAGCAGCCCCCGTGGTGGGGGGCAAACTGAAGCTTTCTTT | NA | TRBV7-9 | few | TRBJ1-1
CASSLTEMGEQFF | TGTGCCAGCAGCTTAACCGAGATGGGTGAGCAGTTCTTC | NA | TRBV7-6 | NA | TRBJ2-1
CASSPSGTYSAWEQYF | TGCGCCAGCAGCCCCTCCGGGACTTACTCGGCGTGGGAGCAGTACTTC | NA | TRBV5-1 | few | TRBJ2-7
CASSLSAYGGNEQYF | TGTGCCAGCAGCTTGTCAGCCTACGGAGGGAACGAGCAGTACTTC | NA | TRBV5-5 | NA | TRBJ2-7
CASINFNEQFF | TGTGCCAGCATAAATTTCAATGAGCAGTTCTTC | NA | TRBV2 | NA | TRBJ2-1
CASSFPPRHYEQYF | TGTGCCAGCAGTTTTCCCCCCAGGCATTACGAGCAGTACTTC | NA | TRBV12-3/TRBV12-4 | few | TRBJ2-7
CASSFLGLAGGGAQYF | TGTGCCAGCAGTTTCCTCGGTTTAGCGGGAGGTGGGGCGCAGTATTTT | TRBD2 | TRBV27 | NA | TRBJ2-3
CAVSEGTNEQYF | TGTGCCGTCTCCGAGGGAACCAACGAGCAGTACTTC | NA | TRBV10-3 | NA | TRBJ2-7
CSARGTSGGQQETQYF | TGCAGTGCTAGAGGGACTAGCGGAGGACAACAAGAGACCCAGTACTTC | TRBD2 | TRBV20-1 | few | TRBJ2-5
CASSTGTGLYEQYF | TGTGCCAGCAGTACGGGGACAGGGCTTTACGAGCAGTACTTC | TRBD1 | TRBV11-2 | NA | TRBJ2-7
CASSLTVTSSYEQYF | TGTGCCAGCAGTTTAACAGTAACGAGCTCCTACGAGCAGTACTTC | NA | TRBV27 | few | TRBJ2-7
CATSREVGPFQETQYF | TGTGCCACCAGCAGAGAGGTTGGGCCGTTCCAAGAGACCCAGTACTTC | NA | TRBV15 | few | TRBJ2-5
CASRQGSRTGELFF | TGTGCCAGCAGACAGGGGTCTAGGACCGGGGAGCTGTTTTTT | TRBD1 | TRBV11-2 | NA | TRBJ2-2
CASRPYRGRVDGYTF | TGTGCCAGCAGACCTTACAGGGGGCGAGTAGATGGCTACACCTTC | TRBD1 | TRBV28 | NA | TRBJ1-2
CSVEGTSGTYEQYF | TGCAGCGTTGAAGGGACTAGCGGTACCTACGAGCAGTACTTC | TRBD2 | TRBV29-1 | few | TRBJ2-7
CASSLEGRGGEKLFF | TGTGCCAGCAGCCTTGAGGGCAGGGGTGGCGAAAAACTGTTTTTT | NA | TRBV9 | NA | TRBJ1-4
CSARRPPRIDEQFF | TGCAGTGCTCGCCGCCCCCCTAGAATCGATGAGCAGTTCTTC | NA | TRBV20-1 | few | TRBJ2-1
CASSGGYPYEQYF | TGTGCCAGCAGCGGGGGGTACCCCTACGAGCAGTACTTC | NA | TRBV7-9 | NA | TRBJ2-7
CASSSPTSGSKAQYF | TGTGCCAGCAGCTCCCCTACTAGCGGTTCGAAGGCCCAGTACTTC | TRBD2 | TRBV5-4 | few | TRBJ2-5
CASSPGGGQNNEQFF | TGTGCCAGCAGTCCGGGCGGGGGGCAAAACAATGAGCAGTTCTTC | TRBD2 | TRBV6-2/TRBV6-3 | few | TRBJ2-1
CSASSDFTFSTDTQYF | TGCAGTGCTAGCTCGGACTTCACCTTTAGCACAGATACGCAGTATTTT | NA | TRBV20-1 | few | TRBJ2-3
CASSYSGAARRYEQYF | TGTGCCAGCAGTTACTCGGGGGCGGCCCGTCGGTACGAGCAGTACTTC | NA | TRBV6-2/TRBV6-3 | NA | TRBJ2-7
CASSLIAGSIYNEQFF | TGCGCCAGCAGTTTGATAGCGGGATCAATTTACAATGAGCAGTTCTTC | TRBD2 | TRBV5-1 | many | TRBJ2-1
CASSYTDTISEQYF | TGTGCCAGCAGTTACACGGACACCATCTCAGAGCAGTACTTC | NA | TRBV6-2/TRBV6-3 | NA | TRBJ2-7
CASSLWGGGELFF | TGTGCCAGCAGTTTATGGGGTGGCGGGGAGCTGTTTTTT | NA | TRBV12-3/TRBV12-4 | few | TRBJ2-2
CASSPGQGALYEQYF | TGTGCCAGCAGCCCCGGACAGGGGGCGCTCTACGAGCAGTACTTC | TRBD1 | TRBV4-2 | NA | TRBJ2-7
CASSLRWNYNEQFF | TGTGCCAGCAGCCTACGGTGGAACTACAATGAGCAGTTCTTC | NA | TRBV7-2 | few | TRBJ2-1
CSARITDEAFF | TGCAGTGCTAGGATCACAGATGAAGCTTTCTTT | NA | TRBV20-1 | few | TRBJ1-1
CASSLEVRKEQFF | TGTGCCAGCAGCTTAGAAGTACGAAAGGAGCAGTTCTTC | NA | TRBV7-2 | many | TRBJ2-1
CSAWMEGYRVDTF | TGCAGCGCCTGGATGGAGGGGTACAGGGTCGACACCTTC | NA | TRBV29-1 | few | TRBJ1-2
CASRLGEAIETQYF | TGTGCCAGCAGGCTGGGGGAGGCGATAGAGACCCAGTACTTC | NA | TRBV12-3/TRBV12-4 | many | TRBJ2-5
CASSLNGRRSTDTQYF | TGTGCCAGCAGCTTGAACGGACGGAGGAGCACAGATACGCAGTATTTT | NA | TRBV5-6 | NA | TRBJ2-3
CASIAGGRGLFF | TGTGCCAGCATAGCGGGGGGTAGAGGATTGTTCTTC | TRBD2 | TRBV2 | NA | TRBJ2-1
CASSRPGEVAQYF | TGTGCCAGCAGCCGACCGGGGGAAGTGGCCCAGTACTTC | NA | TRBV12-3/TRBV12-4 | few | TRBJ2-5
CASSWVVSGELFF | TGTGCCAGCAGTTGGGTGGTGTCCGGGGAGCTGTTTTTT | NA | TRBV6-2/TRBV6-3 | few | TRBJ2-2
CASSPQGSHTNNQPQHF | TGTGCCAGCTCACCACAGGGATCCCACACGAACAATCAGCCCCAGCATTTT | NA | TRBV18 | NA | TRBJ1-5
CSALATSGGDTQYF | TGCAGTGCCCTAGCGACTAGCGGGGGAGATACGCAGTATTTT | TRBD2 | TRBV20-1 | many | TRBJ2-3
CASSLGVVGQGNQPQHF | TGTGCCAGCAGCTTAGGCGTTGTGGGACAGGGGAATCAGCCCCAGCATTTT | TRBD1 | TRBV13 | few | TRBJ1-5
CASSGTSGRAGEQFF | TGTGCCAGCAGTGGGACTAGCGGGAGGGCGGGGGAGCAGTTCTTC | TRBD2 | TRBV2 | NA | TRBJ2-1
CASSPSGRAINEQFF | TGTGCCAGCAGCCCCTCCGGGAGGGCCATCAATGAGCAGTTCTTC | TRBD2 | TRBV13 | NA | TRBJ2-1
CASSYSGGGTEAFF | TGTGCCAGCAGTTACTCGGGGGGGGGCACTGAAGCTTTCTTT | NA | TRBV6-5 | many | TRBJ1-1